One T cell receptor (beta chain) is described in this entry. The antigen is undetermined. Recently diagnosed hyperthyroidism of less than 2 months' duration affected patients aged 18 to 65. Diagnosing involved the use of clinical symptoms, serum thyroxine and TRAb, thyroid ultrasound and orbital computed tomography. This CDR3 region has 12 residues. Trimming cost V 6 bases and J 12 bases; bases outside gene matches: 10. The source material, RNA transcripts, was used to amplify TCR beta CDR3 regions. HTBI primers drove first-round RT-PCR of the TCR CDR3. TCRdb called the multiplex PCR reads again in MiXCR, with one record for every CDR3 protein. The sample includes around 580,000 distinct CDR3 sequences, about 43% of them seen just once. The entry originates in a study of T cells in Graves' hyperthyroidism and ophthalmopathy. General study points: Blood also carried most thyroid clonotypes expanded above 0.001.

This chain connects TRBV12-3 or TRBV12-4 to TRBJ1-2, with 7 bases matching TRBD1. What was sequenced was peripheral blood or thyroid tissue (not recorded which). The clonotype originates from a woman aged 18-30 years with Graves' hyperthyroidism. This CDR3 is CASRGDSSGNTF. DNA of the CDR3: TGTGCCAGCAGGGGGGACAGCTCTGGAAACACCTTC.